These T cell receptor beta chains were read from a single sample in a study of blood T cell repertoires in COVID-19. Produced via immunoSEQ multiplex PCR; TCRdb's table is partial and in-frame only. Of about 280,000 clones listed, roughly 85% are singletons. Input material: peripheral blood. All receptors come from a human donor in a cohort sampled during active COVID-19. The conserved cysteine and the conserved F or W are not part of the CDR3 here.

cdr3_aa: ASSLAGTGDSWNIQY; v_call: TRBV5-1
cdr3_aa: ASSSPRGAF; v_call: TRBV28
cdr3_aa: ASSTYSNQPQH; v_call: TRBV2
cdr3_aa: ASSQGSLAGLGQETQY; v_call: TRBV3-1/TRBV3-2
cdr3_aa: ASSLNRVGELF; v_call: TRBV13
cdr3_aa: AWSVLGSSYEQY; v_call: TRBV30
cdr3_aa: ASRDIPPSSGTYTGELF; v_call: TRBV23-1
cdr3_aa: ASSLAGGTSGANVLT; v_call: TRBV28
cdr3_aa: ASSFSQGMRETQY; v_call: TRBV11-2
cdr3_aa: GLRQTYEQY; v_call: TRBV29-1
cdr3_aa: SVDEGADTQY; v_call: TRBV29-1
cdr3_aa: ASSPQQGLAGIYNEQF; v_call: TRBV27
cdr3_aa: ASSFTGVSTGELF; v_call: TRBV7-9
cdr3_aa: ASSLARGPYNEQF; v_call: TRBV5-1
cdr3_aa: ASSLQAGSNQPQH; v_call: TRBV28
cdr3_aa: ASRYTGGMNTEAF; v_call: TRBV13
cdr3_aa: ASSLRTGSMNTEAF; v_call: TRBV18